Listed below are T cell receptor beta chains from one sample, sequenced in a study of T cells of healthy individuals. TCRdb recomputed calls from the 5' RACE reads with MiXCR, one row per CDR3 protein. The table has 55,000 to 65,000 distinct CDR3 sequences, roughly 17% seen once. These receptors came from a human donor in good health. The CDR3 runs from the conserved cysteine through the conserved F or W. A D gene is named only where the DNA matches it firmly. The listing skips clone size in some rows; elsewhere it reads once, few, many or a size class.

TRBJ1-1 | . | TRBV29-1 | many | CSVGRPGVNTEAFF | TGCAGCGTTGGGCGTCCGGGGGTGAACACTGAAGCTTTCTTT
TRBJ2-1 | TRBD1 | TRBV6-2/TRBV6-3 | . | CASSRQGSYNEQFF | TGTGCCAGCAGTCGACAGGGCTCCTACAATGAGCAGTTCTTC
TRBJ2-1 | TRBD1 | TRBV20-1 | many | CSAGDRGQGDEQFF | TGCAGTGCCGGAGACAGGGGACAGGGGGATGAGCAGTTCTTC
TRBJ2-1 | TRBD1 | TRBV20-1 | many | CSAPPRGQGTYNEQFF | TGCAGTGCTCCCCCCCGGGGACAGGGCACCTACAATGAGCAGTTCTTC
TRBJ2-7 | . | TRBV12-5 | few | CASALTGALSYEQYF | TGTGCTAGTGCCCTCACCGGGGCGCTCTCCTACGAGCAGTACTTC
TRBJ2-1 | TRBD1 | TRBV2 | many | CASTNDRDWKFF | TGTGCCAGCACTAACGACAGGGATTGGAAGTTCTTC
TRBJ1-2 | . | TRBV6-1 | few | CASITRTENYGYTF | TGTGCCAGCATTACGAGGACAGAAAACTATGGCTACACCTTC
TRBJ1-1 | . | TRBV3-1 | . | CASSHTTANTEAFF | TGTGCCAGCAGCCATACGACGGCGAACACTGAAGCTTTCTTT
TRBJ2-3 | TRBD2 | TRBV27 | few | CASSLAGGFTDTQYF | TGTGCCAGCAGTTTAGCGGGAGGTTTCACAGATACGCAGTATTTT
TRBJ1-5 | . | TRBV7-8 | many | CASSLQPREGQPQHF | TGTGCCAGCAGCTTACAGCCCAGGGAAGGTCAGCCCCAGCATTTT
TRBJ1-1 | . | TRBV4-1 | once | CASSQEGKGHTGAFF | TGCGCCAGCAGCCAAGAGGGGAAAGGCCACACTGGAGCTTTCTTT
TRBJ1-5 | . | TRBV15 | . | CATSPTKTDRLRNQPQHF | TGTGCCACCAGCCCCACTAAGACAGACCGATTGCGCAATCAGCCCCAGCATTTT
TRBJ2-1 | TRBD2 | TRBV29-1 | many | CSVEDEASGVNEQFF | TGCAGCGTTGAAGATGAGGCTAGCGGGGTCAATGAGCAGTTCTTC
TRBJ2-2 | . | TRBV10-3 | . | CAIPRSGNTGELFF | TGTGCCATCCCACGGAGCGGTAACACCGGGGAGCTGTTTTTT
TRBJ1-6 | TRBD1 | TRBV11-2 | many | CASSPGQDNSPLHF | TGTGCCAGCAGTCCGGGACAGGATAATTCACCCCTCCACTTT
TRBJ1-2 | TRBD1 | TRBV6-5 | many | CASSSTGNYGYTF | TGTGCCAGCAGCTCGACAGGGAACTATGGCTACACCTTC
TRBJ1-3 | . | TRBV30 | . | CAWILTLPFRNTIYF | TGTGCCTGGATCCTCACCCTACCGTTTCGAAACACCATATATTTT
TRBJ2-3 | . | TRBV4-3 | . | CASSQDSRDTSTDTQYF | TGCGCCAGCAGCCAAGATTCGCGGGACACTAGCACAGATACGCAGTATTTT
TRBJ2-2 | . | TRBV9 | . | CASSVGRNTGELFF | TGTGCCAGCAGCGTAGGACGGAACACCGGGGAGCTGTTTTTT
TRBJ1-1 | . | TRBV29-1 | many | CSAKPLQSRNTEAFF | TGCAGCGCCAAGCCCTTACAGAGCAGGAACACTGAAGCTTTCTTT
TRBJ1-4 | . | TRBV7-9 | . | CASSLRGDGEKLFF | TGTGCCAGCAGCTTGCGTGGGGACGGTGAAAAACTGTTTTTT
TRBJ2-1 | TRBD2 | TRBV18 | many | CASSPEGLAGGNEQFF | TGTGCCAGCTCACCGGAGGGACTAGCGGGGGGAAATGAGCAGTTCTTC
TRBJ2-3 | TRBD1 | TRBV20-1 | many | CSARVWDRFTDTQYF | TGCAGTGCTAGAGTGTGGGACAGGTTCACAGATACGCAGTATTTT
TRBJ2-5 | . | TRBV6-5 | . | CASSPHQNRGPTLGSQYF | TGTGCCAGCAGTCCCCACCAGAACCGGGGCCCAACCCTGGGGTCCCAGTACTTC
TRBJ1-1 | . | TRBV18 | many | CASSPGTNTEAFF | TGTGCCAGCTCACCAGGGACGAACACTGAAGCTTTCTTT
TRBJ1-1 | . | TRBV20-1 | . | CSARDLGGTEAFF | TGCAGTGCTAGAGATCTAGGGGGCACTGAAGCTTTCTTT
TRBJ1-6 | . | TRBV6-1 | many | CASSAGTGFSPLHF | TGTGCCAGCAGTGCCGGGACGGGATTTTCACCCCTCCACTTT
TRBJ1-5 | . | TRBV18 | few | CASSPASGVGNGPQHF | TGTGCCAGCTCACCTGCCTCAGGGGTTGGTAACGGGCCCCAGCATTTT
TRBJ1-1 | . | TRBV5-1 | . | CASSLPSNTEAFF | TGCGCCAGCAGCTTGCCGTCGAACACTGAAGCTTTCTTT
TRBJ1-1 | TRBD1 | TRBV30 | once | CAWSVQGTGRGMNTEAFF | TGTGCCTGGAGTGTACAGGGGACAGGGAGGGGCATGAACACTGAAGCTTTCTTT
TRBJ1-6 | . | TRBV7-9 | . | CATQLGSSPLHF | TGTGCCACCCAGCTCGGAAGCTCACCCCTCCACTTT
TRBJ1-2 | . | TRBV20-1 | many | CSAQTGSYGYTF | TGCAGTGCTCAAACAGGGAGTTATGGCTACACCTTC
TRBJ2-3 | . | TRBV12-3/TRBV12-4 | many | CASSSRQVTDTQYF | TGTGCCAGCAGTTCCCGGCAGGTCACAGATACGCAGTATTTT
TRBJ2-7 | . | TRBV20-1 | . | CSARTPEETYEQYF | TGCAGTGCTAGGACCCCTGAGGAAACCTACGAGCAGTACTTC
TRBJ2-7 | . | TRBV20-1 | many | CSASARLAPRGEQYF | TGCAGTGCTAGCGCCAGGCTAGCGCCTCGCGGGGAGCAGTACTTC
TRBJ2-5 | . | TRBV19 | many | CATHLGGRHQETQYF | TGTGCCACTCACCTCGGTGGACGGCACCAAGAGACCCAGTACTTC
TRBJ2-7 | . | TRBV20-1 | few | CSARPQGPLYEQYF | TGCAGTGCTCGCCCTCAGGGCCCATTATACGAGCAGTACTTC
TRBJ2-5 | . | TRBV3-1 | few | CASSREDRTETQYF | TGTGCCAGCAGCCGAGAGGACAGAACAGAGACCCAGTACTTC
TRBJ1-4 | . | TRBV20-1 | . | CSASNGGMGEKLFF | TGCAGTGCTAGTAATGGGGGAATGGGAGAAAAACTGTTTTTT
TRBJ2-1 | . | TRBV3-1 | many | CASSLQTQYNEQFF | TGTGCCAGCAGCCTCCAGACTCAATACAATGAGCAGTTCTTC
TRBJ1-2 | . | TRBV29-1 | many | CSVEATEYYGYTF | TGCAGCGTTGAAGCGACCGAATACTATGGCTACACCTTC
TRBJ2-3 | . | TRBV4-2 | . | CASSQGGPDTQYF | TGTGCCAGCAGCCAAGGAGGGCCAGATACGCAGTATTTT
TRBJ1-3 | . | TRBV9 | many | CASSVGGGIGNTIYF | TGTGCCAGCAGCGTAGGTGGGGGAATTGGAAACACCATATATTTT
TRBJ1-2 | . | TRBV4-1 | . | CASSPPVTNYGYTF | TGCGCCAGCAGCCCCCCTGTGACTAACTATGGCTACACCTTC
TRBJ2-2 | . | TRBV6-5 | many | CASSSFEGGTGELFF | TGTGCCAGCAGTTCCTTCGAGGGGGGCACCGGGGAGCTGTTTTTT